Here is one T cell receptor beta chain with its context. Its specificity is unknown. This sequence may be a read error, since a much larger clone differs from it by one base. Naive CD8 T cells, phenotype CD8+CD4-CCR7+CD45RA+, were sorted. Both previously described methods and listed TCR primers were employed to make bulk TCR libraries. TCRdb processed the PCR reads anew with MiXCR; each CDR3 protein has one entry. Here the sample spans approximately 590,000 distinct CDR3 sequences, 25% being singletons. This entry comes from a study of molecular identifiers for immune sequencing clone quantification. This CDR3 is 14 amino acids long. Germline CDR1 SEHNR, CDR2 FQNEAQ (reference sequence). Whole-study results and caveats: Clones exceeding 20 RNA copies carried over 98% of effector molecules but under 1% of naive-cell molecules.

The gene calls are TRBV7-9 and TRBJ2-7; D possibly corresponds to TRBD2 (6 bases). Sequencing used naive CD8+ T cells from blood, with Jurkat cell RNA spiked in. The subset denotes: FACS-sorted CD8+CD4-CCR7+CD45RA+ naive T cells. This clonotype was sampled from a human donor in good health. Some libraries in this study had Jurkat cell RNA spiked in. CDR3 amino acids: CAGSLGGPGYEQYF. The CDR3 DNA sequence: TGTGCCGGCAGCTTAGGAGGGCCCGGCTACGAGCAGTACTTC.